This section outlines one T cell receptor beta chain sequence together with its context. The source of the sample is a study of blood T cell repertoires in COVID-19. Study in general: Acute and convalescent COVID-19 specimens originated in the United States, Italy and Spain. The cDNA or gDNA used as material had been derived from T cells, B-cell-depleted T cells, or PBMCs.

Seattle patients were enrolled while actively infected and followed longitudinally. This CDR3 region has 18 residues. The germline CDR1 and CDR2 sequences are SNHLY and FYNNEI. The V segment lost 7 bases and the J segment 7 bases; nucleotides outside the gene matches: 17. As originally analysed: Reference gene primers were amplified, and this amplification served to estimate nucleated cell counts. Only in-frame clones appear in the TCRdb table, and some are missing; sequencing was by immunoSEQ multiplex PCR. From that table come the V and J calls and clone size; the DNA was used to work out D and trimming. The sample shows around 300,000 clones, 88% of them seen only once.

This TCR was sampled from a woman aged 25-40 years with COVID-19, enrolled during active disease. This chain joins TRBV2 and TRBJ2-2; 11 bases match TRBD2. The sample consisted of peripheral blood. The CDR3, as DNA: TGTGCCAGCACTCCCGGACTAGCGGGCCTCGTTCAGGACGGGGAGCTGTTTTTT. This codes for CASTPGLAGLVQDGELFF.